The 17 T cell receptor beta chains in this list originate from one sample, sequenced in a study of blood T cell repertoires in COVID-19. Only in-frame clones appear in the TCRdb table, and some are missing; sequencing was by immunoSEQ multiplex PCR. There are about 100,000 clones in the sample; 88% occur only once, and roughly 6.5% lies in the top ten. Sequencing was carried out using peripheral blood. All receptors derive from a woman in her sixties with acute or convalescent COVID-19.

CDR3 coding DNA: TGTGCCAGCAGCTCACTAGCGGGAGGCCCCGGGGAGCTGTTTTTT. Amino acid sequence: CASSSLAGGPGELFF. The gene calls are TRBV5-5 and TRBJ2-2, with 12 nucleotides matching TRBD2. The J segment lost 6 bases and the V segment lost 3 bases, leaving 3 bases of the junction unmatched. This CDR3 region has 15 residues. Germline V gene data show CDR1 as SGHKS and CDR2 as YYEKEE (reference sequence).

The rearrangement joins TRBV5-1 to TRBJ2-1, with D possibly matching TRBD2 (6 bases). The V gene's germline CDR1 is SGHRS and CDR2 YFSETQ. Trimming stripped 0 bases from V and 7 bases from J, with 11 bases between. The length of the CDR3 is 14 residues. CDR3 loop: CASSLGGAGNEQFF. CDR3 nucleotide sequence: TGCGCCAGCAGCTTGGGCGGGGCTGGGAATGAGCAGTTCTTC.

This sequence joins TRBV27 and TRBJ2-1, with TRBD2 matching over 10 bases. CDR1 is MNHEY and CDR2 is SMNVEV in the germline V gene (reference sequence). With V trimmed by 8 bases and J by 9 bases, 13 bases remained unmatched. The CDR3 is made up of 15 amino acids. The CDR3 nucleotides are TGTGCCAGCCGGGGGGCTAGCGGGAGAGTCGTTGAGCAGTTCTTC. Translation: CASRGASGRVVEQFF.

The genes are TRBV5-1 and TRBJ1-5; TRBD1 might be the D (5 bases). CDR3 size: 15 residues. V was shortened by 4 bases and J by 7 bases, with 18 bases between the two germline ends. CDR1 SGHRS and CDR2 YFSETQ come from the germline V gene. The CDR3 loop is CASSPNGGVGQPQHF. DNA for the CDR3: TGCGCCAGCAGCCCAAACGGAGGGGTAGGCCAGCCCCAGCATTTT. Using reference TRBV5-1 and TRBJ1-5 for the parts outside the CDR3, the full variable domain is KAGVTQTPRYLIKTRGQQVTLSCSPISGHRSVSWYQQTPGQGLQFLFEYFSETQRNKGNFPGRFSGRQFSNSRSEMNVSTLELGDSALYLCASSPNGGVGQPQHFGDGTRLSIL.

The CDR3, as DNA: TGTGCCAGCAGCCGGAACACTGAAGCTTTCTTT. It codes for CASSRNTEAFF. The chain uses TRBV5-4 and TRBJ1-1; D remains ambiguous. Germline V gene sequence: CDR1 SGHNT, CDR2 YYREEE (reference sequence). The CDR3 is 11 residues long. V was trimmed by 4 bases and J by 1 base, leaving 2 bases between them.

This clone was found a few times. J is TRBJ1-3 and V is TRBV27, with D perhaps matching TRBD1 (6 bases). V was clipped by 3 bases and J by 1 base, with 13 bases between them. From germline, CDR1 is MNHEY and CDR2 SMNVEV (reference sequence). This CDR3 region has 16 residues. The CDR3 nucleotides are TGTGCCAGCAGTTTGGCAGGGGAGAATTCTGGAAACACCATATATTTT. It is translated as CASSLAGENSGNTIYF.

The CDR3 reads CASTPDRGVSPLHF. CDR3 nucleotide sequence: TGTGCCAGCACCCCGGACAGGGGCGTTTCACCCCTCCACTTT. The chain couples TRBV6-5 to TRBJ1-6, with 9 bases matching TRBD1. Germline V lookup: CDR1 MNHEY, CDR2 SVGAGI. This CDR3 contains 14 residues. The J segment lost 9 bases and the V segment lost 7 bases, leaving 7 bases of the junction unmatched.

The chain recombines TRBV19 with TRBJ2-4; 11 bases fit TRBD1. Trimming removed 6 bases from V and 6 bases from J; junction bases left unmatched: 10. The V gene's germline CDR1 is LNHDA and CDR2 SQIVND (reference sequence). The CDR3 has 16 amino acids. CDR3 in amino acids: CASSPDRGLSRNIQYF. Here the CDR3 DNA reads TGTGCCAGTAGCCCGGACAGGGGGCTATCGAGAAACATTCAGTACTTC.

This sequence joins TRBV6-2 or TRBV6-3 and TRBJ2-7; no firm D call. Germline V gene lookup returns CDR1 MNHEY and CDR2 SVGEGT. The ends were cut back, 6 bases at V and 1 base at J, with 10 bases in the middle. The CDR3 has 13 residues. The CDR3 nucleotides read TGTGCCAGCAGCCGACTCGTTTCCTACGAGCAGTACGTC. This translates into CASSRLVSYEQYV.

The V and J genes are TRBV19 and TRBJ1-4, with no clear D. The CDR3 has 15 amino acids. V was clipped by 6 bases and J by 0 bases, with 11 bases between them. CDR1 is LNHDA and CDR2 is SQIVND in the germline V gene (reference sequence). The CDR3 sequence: CASRPTLATNEKLFF. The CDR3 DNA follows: TGTGCCAGTAGGCCTACACTAGCAACTAATGAAAAACTGTTTTTT. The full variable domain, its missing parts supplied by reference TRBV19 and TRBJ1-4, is DGGITQSPKYLFRKEGQNVTLSCEQNLNHDAMYWYRQDPGQGLRLIYYSQIVNDFQKGDIAEGYSVSREKKESFPLTVTSAQKNPTAFYLCASRPTLATNEKLFFGSGTQLSVL.

The CDR3 DNA reads TGTGCCAGCAGCCTTGGGACTAGCGGGATCGGAGAGACCCAGTACTTC. Translated, it gives CASSLGTSGIGETQYF. The rearrangement uses TRBV5-4 and TRBJ2-5; 13 bases map to TRBD2. The CDR3 totals 16 residues. V lost 4 bases, J lost 4 bases, and 7 bases stayed unmatched. Germline V gives CDR1 SGHNT, CDR2 YYREEE (reference sequence).

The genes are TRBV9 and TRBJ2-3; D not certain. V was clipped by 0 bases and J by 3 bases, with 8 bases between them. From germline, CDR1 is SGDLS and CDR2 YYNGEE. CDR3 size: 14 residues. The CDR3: CASSVAGRTDTQYF. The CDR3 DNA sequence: TGTGCCAGCAGCGTAGCCGGTCGGACAGATACGCAGTATTTT.

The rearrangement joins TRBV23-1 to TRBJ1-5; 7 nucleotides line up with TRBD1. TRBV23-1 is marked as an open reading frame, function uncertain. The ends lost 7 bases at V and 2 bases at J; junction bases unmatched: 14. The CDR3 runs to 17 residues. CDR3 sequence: CASNPDRSRQGNQPQHF. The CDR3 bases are TGCGCCAGCAACCCGGACAGGTCTAGGCAGGGCAATCAGCCCCAGCATTTT.

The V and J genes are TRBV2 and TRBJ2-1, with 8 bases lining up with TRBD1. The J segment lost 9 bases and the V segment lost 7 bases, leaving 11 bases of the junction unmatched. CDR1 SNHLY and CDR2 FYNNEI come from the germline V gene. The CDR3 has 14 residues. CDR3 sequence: CASTPGTGESEQFF. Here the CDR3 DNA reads TGTGCCAGCACCCCAGGGACAGGTGAGAGTGAGCAGTTCTTC.

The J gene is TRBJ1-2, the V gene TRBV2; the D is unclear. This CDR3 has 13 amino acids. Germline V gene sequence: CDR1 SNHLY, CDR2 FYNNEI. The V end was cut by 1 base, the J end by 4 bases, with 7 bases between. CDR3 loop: CASSEDGVYGYTF. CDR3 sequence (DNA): TGTGCCAGCAGTGAAGACGGAGTCTATGGCTACACCTTC. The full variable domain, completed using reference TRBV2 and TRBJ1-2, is EPEVTQTPSHQVTQMGQEVILRCVPISNHLYFYWYRQILGQKVEFLVSFYNNEISEKSEIFDDQFSVERPDGSNFTLKIRSTKLEDSAMYFCASSEDGVYGYTFGSGTRLTVV.

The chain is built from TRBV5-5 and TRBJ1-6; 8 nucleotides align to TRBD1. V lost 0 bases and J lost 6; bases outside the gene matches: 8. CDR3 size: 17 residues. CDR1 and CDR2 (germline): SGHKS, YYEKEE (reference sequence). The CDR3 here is CASSLVLRTGINSPLHF. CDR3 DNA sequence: TGTGCCAGCAGCTTGGTGCTTAGGACAGGGATTAATTCACCCCTCCACTTT.

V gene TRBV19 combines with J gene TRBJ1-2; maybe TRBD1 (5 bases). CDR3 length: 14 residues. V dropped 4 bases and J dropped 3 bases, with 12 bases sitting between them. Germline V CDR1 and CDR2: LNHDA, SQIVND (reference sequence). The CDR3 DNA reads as TGTGCCAGTAGTAAAGGGGACTGGGACTATGGCTACACCTTC. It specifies CASSKGDWDYGYTF.